This T cell receptor beta chain stems from a study of blood T cell repertoires in COVID-19. The overall study: T cells, B-cell-depleted T cells, or PBMCs supplied cDNA or gDNA.

V was clipped by 5 bases and J by 14 bases, with 13 bases between them. CDR1 is SGHVS, CDR2 FNYEAQ, per germline. This CDR3 is built from 12 residues. Participants were aged roughly 18 to 100 years from roughly 25 US areas. In assigning cohorts, the study relied on participant-reported clinical history. Per the study methods: Scientists estimated how many nucleated cells there were by amplifying reference gene primers. Clones were sequenced by immunoSEQ multiplex PCR, and TCRdb holds only the in-frame ones, with some missing. The DNA was the basis for D and trimming; V, J and clone size are from that table. The data show 250,000 or so clones, about four fifths seen once.

This receptor was identified in a woman aged 40-49 years who had been exposed to COVID-19. Material: PBMCs or T cells enriched from blood (not recorded which). The chain recombines TRBV7-6 with TRBJ1-6, with TRBD1 as a possible D gene (6 bases). DNA for the CDR3: TGTGCCAGCAGCGAACAGGGTCGGACCCTCCACTTT. This gives the protein CASSEQGRTLHF.